The TCR beta chain under discussion was sequenced for a study of human T cells and chemical hapten exposure (dated by TCRdb to 2020 to 2023). For the study in its entirety: For sensitization, 2% DPC in acetone was applied to a 2 cm by 2 cm area of upper inner arm skin. Throughout the roughly 23-week study period, patients were also given weekly therapeutic DPC doses on the scalp. Patch testing was done on the upper back using Finn chambers containing 0.01% DPC, and results were scored after 6 days according to International Contact Dermatitis Research Group standards. Alopecia areata with under or over 50% scalp involvement, alopecia totalis and alopecia universalis were represented in the patient cohort, which was mostly female. Libraries were combined into a pool for sequencing, and differences in TCR yield between samples came mainly from small differences in library volumes within the pool. Peripheral blood TCR repertoire changes were tracked in vivo in alopecia patients during primary and secondary sensitization to the hapten diphenylcyclopropenone (DPC). Blood samples were taken from patients before sensitization (week 0) and at 2, 6 and about 24 weeks after DPC sensitization. Twenty-nine alopecia patients gave blood for TCR sequencing at one to four time points (pre-sensitization, 2, 6 and 24 weeks). Overall study outcomes, separate from this receptor: No change with DPC sensitization was found in the number of TCRs above 1 in 1000 frequency, and no evidence of global repertoire structure alterations was found. After repeated subsampling, changes were observed in the strength of the expansion versus patch-test correlation and in the threshold at which the correlation became significant. Compared with pre-sensitization or healthy control sets, expanded TCRs formed significantly more large CDR3 similarity clusters, which is consistent with antigen-driven responses. The number of PT1 expanded TCRs positively correlated with patch test score, significant at thresholds 8, 16 and 32 but not 4. Because all patients had alopecia, a presumed autoimmune disease, the immune response of the patients might differ from that of healthy individuals.

The receptor library was made with RACE. TCRdb names NextSeq 500 as the instrument used. Library preparation attached unique molecular identifiers to individual cDNA molecules for quantitative, reproducible TCR counting. Each blood RNA sample was used to sequence both TCR alpha and TCR beta chains. Under the source paper's analysis protocol: A median of around 100,000 TCRs per sample was observed, with a range of roughly 23,224 to 700,000. V, J and CDR3 annotation of the TCR reads was carried out using the Decombinator software suite. Every sample was subsampled to the same number of TCRs (28,000) for the PS versus PT1 abundance plots. Expanded TCRs were defined as absent before sensitization and observed at least eight times at the 2-week time point. In-frame beta chains were kept once TCRdb had trimmed the public reads at Q25 with fastp and called clones with MiXCR. Each CDR3 protein appears once, grouped with its most common genes and DNA. The V and J calls shown here were made by TCRdb, not taken from the authors' results. This sample has about 68,000 distinct CDR3 sequences in its table, and roughly 11% of those were observed once. The leading ten clones occupy approximately 5% of the sample.

For this clonotype: Its cognate antigen has yet to be identified. No base quality information exists; no much larger clone differs at one position.

V was cut back by 4 bases and J by 5 bases, leaving a gap of 15 bases between them. The germline V gene encodes CDR1 SGHKS and CDR2 YYEKEE (reference sequence). From its cysteine to its phenylalanine, the CDR3 spans 14 amino acids. Just CDR3 DNA is preserved here, 42 bases in frame from base 1. The sample's time point label, decoded: pre-sensitization, week 0. The treatment or condition label for this specimen denotes: therapeutic diphenylcyclopropenone sensitization with weekly scalp DPC. At every patch-test visit, the blood draw took place before the patch test was put on. To be eligible, patients had to be aged 18 to 70, diagnosed with alopecia and judged suitable for DPC therapy, while pregnant patients were excluded. Total RNA was extracted from unfractionated whole blood collected in Tempus Blood RNA tubes.

This chain joins TRBV5-5 to TRBJ2-5, with a weak D call of TRBD1 (5 bases match). The sample in question was whole blood, obtained in connection with sensitization to the hapten diphenylcyclopropenone (DPC). The TCR was taken from a woman in her forties or fifties with alopecia areata. Some clones in this sample may be carry-over from other donors' samples. The bases are TGTGCCAGCAGCCTCTTTTCAGGGATTGAGACCCAGTACTTC. This encodes CASSLFSGIETQYF.